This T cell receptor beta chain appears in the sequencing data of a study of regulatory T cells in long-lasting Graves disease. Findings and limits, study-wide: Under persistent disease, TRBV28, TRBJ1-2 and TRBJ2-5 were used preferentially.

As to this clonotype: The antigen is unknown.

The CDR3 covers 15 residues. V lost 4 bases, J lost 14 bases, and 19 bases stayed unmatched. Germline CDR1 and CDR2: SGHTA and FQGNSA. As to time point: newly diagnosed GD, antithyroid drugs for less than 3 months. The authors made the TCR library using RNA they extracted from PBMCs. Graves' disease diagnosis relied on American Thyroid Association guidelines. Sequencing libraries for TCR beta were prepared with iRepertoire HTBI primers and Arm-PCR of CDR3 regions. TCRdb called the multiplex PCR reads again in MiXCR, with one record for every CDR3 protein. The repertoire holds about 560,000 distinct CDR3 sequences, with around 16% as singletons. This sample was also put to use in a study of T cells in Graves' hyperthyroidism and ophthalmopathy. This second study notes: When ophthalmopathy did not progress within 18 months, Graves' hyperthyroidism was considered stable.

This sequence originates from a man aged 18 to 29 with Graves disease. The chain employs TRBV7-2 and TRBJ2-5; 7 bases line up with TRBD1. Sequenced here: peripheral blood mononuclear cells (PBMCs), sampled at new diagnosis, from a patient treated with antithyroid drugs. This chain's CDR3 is CASSSSRDGQERQYF. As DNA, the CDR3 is TGTGCCAGCAGCTCCTCCCGGGACGGACAGGAACGCCAATACTTC.